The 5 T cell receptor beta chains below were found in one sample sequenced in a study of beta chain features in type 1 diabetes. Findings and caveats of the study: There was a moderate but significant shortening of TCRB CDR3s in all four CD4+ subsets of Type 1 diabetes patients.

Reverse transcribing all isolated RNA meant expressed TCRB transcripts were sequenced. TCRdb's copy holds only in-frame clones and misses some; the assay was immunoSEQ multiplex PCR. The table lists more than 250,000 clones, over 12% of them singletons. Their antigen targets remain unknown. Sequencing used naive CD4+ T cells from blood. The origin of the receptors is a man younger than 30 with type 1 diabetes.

The CDR3 DNA follows: TGTGCCAGCAGCTTCGCAGGGGGACCCGATGAGCAGTTCTTC. It codes for CASSFAGGPDEQFF. This chain links TRBV11-3 with TRBJ2-1; 7 bases match TRBD1. Trimming removed 3 bases from V and 8 bases from J; junction bases left unmatched: 7. CDR3 length equals 14 residues. Germline V gives CDR1 SGHNT, CDR2 YENEEA.

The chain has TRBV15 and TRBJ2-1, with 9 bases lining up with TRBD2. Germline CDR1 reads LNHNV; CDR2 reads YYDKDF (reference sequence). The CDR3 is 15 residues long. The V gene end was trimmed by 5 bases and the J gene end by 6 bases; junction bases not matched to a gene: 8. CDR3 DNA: TGTGCCACCAGCGGTTATAGCGGGGGCGCCAATGAGCAGTTCTTC. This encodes CATSGYSGGANEQFF.

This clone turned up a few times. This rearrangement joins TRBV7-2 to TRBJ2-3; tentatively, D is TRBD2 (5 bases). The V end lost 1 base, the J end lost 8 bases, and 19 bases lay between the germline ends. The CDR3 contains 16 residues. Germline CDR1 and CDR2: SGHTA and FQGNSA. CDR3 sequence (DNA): TGTGCCAGCAGCTTAGGGCGGACTGCCGGCGGAGGTACGCAGTATTTT. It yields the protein CASSLGRTAGGGTQYF.

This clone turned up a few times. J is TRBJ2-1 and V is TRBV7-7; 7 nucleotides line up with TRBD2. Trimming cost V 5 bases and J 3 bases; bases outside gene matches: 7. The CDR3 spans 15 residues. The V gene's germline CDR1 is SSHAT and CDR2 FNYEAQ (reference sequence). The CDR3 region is CASSPGGVHYNEQFF. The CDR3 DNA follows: TGTGCCAGCAGCCCGGGGGGTGTCCACTACAATGAGCAGTTCTTC.

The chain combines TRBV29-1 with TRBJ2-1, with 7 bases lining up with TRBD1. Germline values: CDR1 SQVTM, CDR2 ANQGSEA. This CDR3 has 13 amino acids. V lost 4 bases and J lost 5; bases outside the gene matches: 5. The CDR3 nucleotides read TGCAGCGTTGTACAGGGGAACGACAATGAGCAGTTCTTC. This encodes CSVVQGNDNEQFF.